The clone carrying this T cell receptor beta chain occurred many times. Its antigen is still unknown. CDR1 SGHTS and CDR2 YDEGEE come from the germline V gene. V lost 5 bases, J lost 0 bases, and 16 bases stayed unmatched. The CDR3 contains 19 residues. The sample belongs to a study of neurological immune-mediated disorders. Study-wide results and limits: The absence of any CDR3 amino acid sequence shared by expanded clones across subjects suggests that repertoires were private in all groups.

5'RACE employing 10-nucleotide random UMIs yielded the cDNA. TCRdb re-called the 5' RACE reads through MiXCR, storing one row per CDR3 protein. The table has tens of thousands of distinct CDR3 sequences, about 4% seen once; the top ten hold under 1.5%. The source is a man aged 25-40 years with multiple sclerosis. Sequencing was carried out using PBMCs. This chain links TRBV5-8 with TRBJ2-1; 8 nucleotides align to TRBD2. CDR3 sequence (DNA): TGTGCCAGCAGGGTCCTGGTTAGCGGGGAGGGGAGCTCCTACAATGAGCAGTTCTTC. Amino acid sequence: CASRVLVSGEGSSYNEQFF.